Listed here are 32 T cell receptor beta chains from one sample, sequenced in a study of spatial heterogeneity in lung cancer. TCRdb re-analysed the 5' RACE reads in MiXCR, keeping a single row per CDR3 protein. The data show around 110,000 distinct CDR3 sequences, 9.5% to 15% seen once. The time point is: blood at routine non-recurrence follow-up after resection. Unsorted tumor, nontumor lung tissue or cryopreserved PBMC supplied the whole RNA. The specimen comprised PBMCs, sampled at follow-up. The source is a male donor with early-stage non-small cell lung cancer.

This clonotype was observed a few times. This chain links TRBV5-1 with TRBJ2-1; 8 nucleotides match TRBD1. J was trimmed by 3 bases and V by 5 bases; bases with no gene match: 7. Germline CDR1 is SGHRS and CDR2 is YFSETQ. The CDR3 length is 15 residues. The CDR3 protein is CASRAGTGDYNEQFF. CDR3 bases: TGCGCCAGCAGGGCCGGGACAGGAGACTACAATGAGCAGTTCTTC.

The sample holds a few counts of this clonotype. Written as DNA, the CDR3 is TGCAGTGCTATGCAGGATAATGAGCAGTTCTTC. It specifies CSAMQDNEQFF. The chain combines TRBV20-1 with TRBJ2-1; D unresolved. V was trimmed by 4 bases and J by 7 bases, leaving 8 bases between them. In germline, CDR1 is DFQATT, CDR2 SNEGSKA (reference sequence). The CDR3 contains 11 residues.

There are a few counts of this clonotype. The chain carries TRBV29-1 and TRBJ2-7, with TRBD1 matching over 10 bases. Germline CDR1 reads SQVTM; CDR2 reads ANQGSEA. This CDR3 has 14 residues. Unmatched junction bases numbered 10, after V lost 6 bases and J lost 5 bases. The chain's CDR3 is CSVADRGRNDEQYF. CDR3 coding DNA: TGCAGCGTCGCTGACAGGGGGCGAAATGACGAGCAGTACTTC.

The sample holds a few counts of this clonotype. The genes are TRBV6-5 and TRBJ1-4; a possible D gene is TRBD1 (5 bases). CDR3 length equals 14 residues. CDR1 and CDR2 (germline): MNHEY, SVGAGI. V was shortened by 4 bases and J by 6 bases, with 12 bases between the two germline ends. CDR3: CASSSGALDEKLFF. CDR3 DNA: TGTGCCAGCAGTTCCGGGGCATTAGATGAAAAACTGTTTTTT.

The chain joins TRBV28 to TRBJ2-7; 11 bases align to TRBD2. Germline V gives CDR1 MDHEN, CDR2 SYDVKM. V lost 6 bases and J lost 9; bases outside the gene matches: 7. This CDR3 has 13 residues. The CDR3 region is CASRRTSGPSQYF. The CDR3 DNA reads TGTGCCAGCAGGAGGACTAGCGGGCCCTCGCAGTACTTC.

This clonotype was picked up many times. The CDR3 loop reads CASSSSFDRLETQYF. DNA for the CDR3: TGTGCCAGCAGCTCCTCCTTCGACCGTTTGGAGACCCAGTACTTC. This sequence joins TRBV11-2 and TRBJ2-5; D ambiguous. The germline gives CDR1 SGHAT, CDR2 FQNNGV. The CDR3 runs 15 residues. The V gene lost 4 bases and the J gene lost 5 bases, with 17 bases spanning the gap.

This clonotype was detected only a few times. The V gene is TRBV12-3 or TRBV12-4, the J gene TRBJ1-5; D ambiguous. V was shortened by 6 bases and J by 5 bases, with 11 bases between the two germline ends. The CDR3 length is 13 residues. The DNA of the CDR3 is TGTGCCAGCAGAATGGGTAAGGATCAGCCCCAGCATTTT. This translates into CASRMGKDQPQHF.

This clonotype occurred a few times. This chain links TRBV5-5 with TRBJ2-5; the match to TRBD1 covers 8 bases. With 3 bases clipped from V and 0 bases from J, the junction kept 10 bases outside the gene matches. This CDR3 region has 17 residues. Germline V gene sequence: CDR1 SGHKS, CDR2 YYEKEE (reference sequence). CDR3 amino acids: CASSSIARTGYQETQYF. The CDR3 DNA reads TGTGCCAGCAGCTCGATTGCCCGGACAGGGTACCAAGAGACCCAGTACTTC.

This clonotype occurred many times. The V call is TRBV3-1, the J call TRBJ2-2, with 9 bases aligning to TRBD2. The CDR3 length is 16 residues. Trimming cost V 5 bases and J 6 bases; bases outside gene matches: 10. Germline V gene data show CDR1 as LGHDT and CDR2 as YNNKEL (reference sequence). The CDR3 DNA follows: TGTGCCAGCAGCGCGCGCGGGGGGGCTACCCCCGGGGAGCTGTTTTTT. As protein: CASSARGGATPGELFF.

Many counts were recorded for this clonotype. This chain joins TRBV29-1 and TRBJ1-2, with TRBD1 matching 8 bases. CDR1 is SQVTM, CDR2 ANQGSEA, per germline. The CDR3 consists of 13 residues. V lost 4 bases to trimming and J lost 2 bases; unmatched junction nucleotides: 3. This chain's CDR3 is CSVAGGPNYGYTF. The CDR3 DNA reads as TGCAGCGTTGCAGGGGGCCCCAACTATGGCTACACCTTC.

With regard to this clonotype: One junction end disagrees with the germline gene, perhaps due to a read error. V is TRBV7-9 and J is TRBJ2-3, with D maybe TRBD1 (5 bases). CDR1 is SEHNR and CDR2 is FQNEAQ in the germline V gene (reference sequence). The CDR3 has 15 amino acids. The CDR3 region is CASSIAWTDKHTQYF. In nucleotides, the CDR3 is TGTGCCAGCAGCATAGCCTGGACGGACAAGCATACGCAGTATTTT.

This clonotype has a handful of counts. The chain recombines TRBV7-2 with TRBJ1-5; D gene unclear. CDR1 is SGHTA, CDR2 FQGNSA, per germline. V was shortened by 1 base and J by 6 bases, with 13 bases between the two germline ends. The CDR3 consists of 15 residues. The CDR3 DNA is TGTGCCAGCAGCTTAGGCTCTTCTGGAGGTCAGCCCCAGCATTTT. Translating it yields CASSLGSSGGQPQHF. The variable domain in full, with the rest retrieved from reference TRBV7-2 and TRBJ1-5, is GAGVSQSPSNKVTEKGKDVELRCDPISGHTALYWYRQSLGQGLEFLIYFQGNSAPDKSGLPSDRFSAERTGGSVSTLTIQRTQQEDSAVYLCASSLGSSGGQPQHFGDGTRLSIL.

This clonotype was counted a few times. The CDR3 here is CASSSSVGTASNQPQHF. The DNA of the CDR3 is TGTGCCAGCTCATCGAGTGTCGGGACAGCGTCAAATCAGCCCCAGCATTTT. The J gene is TRBJ1-5, the V gene TRBV18, with 7 bases matching TRBD1. The V gene's germline CDR1 is KGHSH and CDR2 LQKENI. Trimming took 5 bases from V and 4 from J; bases not matched to a gene: 14. The CDR3 is 17 amino acids.

The chain carries TRBV11-2 and TRBJ1-3, with D hard to call. Germline V gene sequence: CDR1 SGHAT, CDR2 FQNNGV. This CDR3 has 17 amino acids. Trimming stripped 3 bases from V and 1 base from J, with 16 bases between. The CDR3 sequence: CASSFGGSQASGNTIYF. DNA of the CDR3: TGTGCCAGCAGCTTCGGAGGGTCCCAGGCATCTGGAAACACCATATATTTT.

This clonotype was found many times. The rearrangement links TRBV6-2 or TRBV6-3 to TRBJ1-1; D is undetermined. Trimming pared 0 bases from V and 1 base from J, leaving 6 bases between. CDR3 length equals 14 residues. In germline, CDR1 is MNHEY, CDR2 SVGEGT. This CDR3 is CASSYSAPNTEAFF. The CDR3 DNA sequence: TGTGCCAGCAGTTACTCCGCGCCGAACACTGAAGCTTTCTTT.

This clonotype was observed a handful of times. This rearrangement joins TRBV11-3 to TRBJ1-1, with 7 nucleotides matching TRBD1. The germline V gene encodes CDR1 SGHNT and CDR2 YENEEA. The CDR3 loop spans 16 amino acids. V lost 4 bases, J lost 1 base, and 9 bases stayed unmatched. CDR3 nucleotides: TGTGCCAGCAGCTCGAATCCGGGACAGAAGAACACTGAAGCTTTCTTT. This encodes CASSSNPGQKNTEAFF.

This clonotype came up many times. The J gene is TRBJ2-1, the V gene TRBV7-9; D ambiguous. Between the trimmed V and J ends, which lost 3 bases and 6 bases, there was a span of 12 bases. The V gene's germline CDR1 is SEHNR and CDR2 FQNEAQ (reference sequence). The CDR3 sequence is 14 residues long. The CDR3 coding sequence is TGTGCCAGCAGCTTGCTTGCCAGCCTCAATGAGCAGTTCTTC. Residues: CASSLLASLNEQFF.

This clonotype has ten or more counts. The rearrangement uses TRBV30 and TRBJ1-1, with D possibly matching TRBD1 (5 bases). V lost 4 bases and J 2 bases, leaving 14 bases between the germline ends. Germline V gene data show CDR1 as GTSNPN and CDR2 as SVGIG (reference sequence). The CDR3 runs 14 residues. The CDR3 loop reads CAWTKRTPNTEAFF. In nucleotides, the CDR3 is TGTGCCTGGACGAAACGGACACCTAACACTGAAGCTTTCTTT.

This clonotype appeared a few times. The chain combines TRBV20-1 with TRBJ2-7; possibly TRBD1 or TRBD2 for D (5 bases each). The V end lost 3 bases, the J end lost 4 bases, and 16 bases lay between the germline ends. CDR1 DFQATT and CDR2 SNEGSKA come from the germline V gene (reference sequence). The CDR3 sequence is 14 residues long. CDR3 region: CSARDTGRPYEQYF. In DNA form, the CDR3 reads TGCAGTGCTAGGGATACGGGACGGCCATACGAGCAGTACTTC.

This clonotype was found many times. The gene calls are TRBV29-1 and TRBJ2-1, with 12 nucleotides matching TRBD1. Germline V gene sequence: CDR1 SQVTM, CDR2 ANQGSEA. The CDR3 runs to 13 residues. J lost 9 bases, V lost 6 bases, and 6 bases had no gene match. The CDR3 sequence is CSVGTGGLGEQFF. The CDR3 DNA reads TGCAGCGTGGGGACAGGGGGCTTGGGTGAGCAGTTCTTC.

CDR3 residues: CASSSSQLVYGYTF. The CDR3 coding sequence is TGTGCCAGCAGCTCAAGTCAGCTAGTCTATGGCTACACCTTC. V usage is TRBV7-2 and J usage is TRBJ1-2; no clear D. This CDR3 is 14 amino acids long. Between the trimmed V and J ends, which lost 4 bases and 4 bases, there was a span of 13 bases. Germline V gene data show CDR1 as SGHTA and CDR2 as FQGNSA.

The chain recombines TRBV19 with TRBJ1-5, with TRBD1 identical over 7 bases. Germline values: CDR1 LNHDA, CDR2 SQIVND (reference sequence). The CDR3 has 14 residues. V lost 8 bases and J lost 11; bases outside the gene matches: 15. The DNA for the CDR3 is TGTGCCAGTTTAGGAAGACAGGGCTCAACGTCCCAGCATTTT. This sequence encodes CASLGRQGSTSQHF.

The chain combines TRBV7-9 with TRBJ2-2; TRBD1 might be the D (5 bases). V was cut by 5 bases and J by 1 base, with 8 bases left in between. This CDR3 is built from 14 residues. CDR1 SEHNR and CDR2 FQNEAQ come from the germline V gene (reference sequence). CDR3 sequence reads: CASSLGLNTGELFF. DNA for the CDR3: TGTGCCAGCAGCCTGGGGCTGAACACCGGGGAGCTGTTTTTT.

The V call is TRBV5-1, the J call TRBJ2-2; 7 nucleotides match TRBD1. CDR1 is SGHRS and CDR2 is YFSETQ in the germline V gene. V gave up 4 bases and J gave up 5 bases; unmatched junction bases: 11. CDR3 length: 16 residues. The DNA for the CDR3 is TGCGCCAGCAGCGTAGGGGGCTCACCCAGGACCGGGGAGCTGTTTTTT. This sequence encodes CASSVGGSPRTGELFF.

This clonotype was seen a single time. The chain couples TRBV27 to TRBJ1-2; 7 bases align to TRBD1. Trimming took 4 bases from V and 2 from J; bases not matched to a gene: 4. CDR3 length: 14 residues. The germline V gene encodes CDR1 MNHEY and CDR2 SMNVEV (reference sequence). The CDR3 sequence is CASSSQTGNYGYTF. The CDR3, as DNA: TGTGCCAGCAGTTCTCAGACAGGGAACTATGGCTACACCTTC.

This clonotype was counted a few times. This chain connects TRBV27 to TRBJ2-2; tentative D call: TRBD1 (6 bases). Trimming pared 4 bases from V and 4 bases from J, leaving 13 bases between. The CDR3 is 15 residues long. Germline V lookup: CDR1 MNHEY, CDR2 SMNVEV (reference sequence). The CDR3 here is CASSYTRGPTGELFF. CDR3 DNA: TGTGCCAGCAGTTACACCAGGGGCCCCACCGGGGAGCTGTTTTTT.

The chain carries TRBV7-9 and TRBJ2-7; possibly TRBD2 for D (6 bases). This CDR3 is 12 amino acids long. Trimming cost V 8 bases and J 5 bases, with 13 bases left between them. CDR1 SEHNR and CDR2 FQNEAQ come from the germline V gene (reference sequence). In nucleotides, the CDR3 is TGTGCCAGCCGGCGGGGCCTTAACGAGCAGTACTTC. Translation: CASRRGLNEQYF.

V is TRBV4-2 and J is TRBJ2-1; TRBD2 matches at 10 bases. The CDR3 runs to 16 residues. V shed 4 bases, J shed 9 bases, and the junction held 12 bases outside the gene matches. Germline V gives CDR1 LGHNA, CDR2 YNFKEQ. CDR3 in DNA: TGTGCCAGCAGCCCGCAAGGCAGCGGGGGGGCGGGTGAGCAGTTCTTC. Protein product: CASSPQGSGGAGEQFF.

The rearrangement links TRBV28 to TRBJ1-1; 10 bases line up with TRBD1. The trim removed 5 bases at V and 6 bases at J, leaving 9 bases unmatched. Germline V gene data show CDR1 as MDHEN and CDR2 as SYDVKM. The CDR3 is 15 residues long. This CDR3 reads CASSGWDRGFSEAFF. In nucleotides, the CDR3 is TGTGCCAGCAGTGGTTGGGACAGGGGTTTCTCTGAAGCTTTCTTT.

The rearrangement links TRBV5-1 to TRBJ2-7; D is unresolved. Trimming took 1 base from V and 6 from J, leaving 14 bases between them. CDR1 is SGHRS, CDR2 YFSETQ, per germline. The CDR3 is 14 residues long. The DNA for the CDR3 is TGCGCCAGCAGCTTGCCCACCGGGTCGGTCGAGCAGTACTTC. This sequence encodes CASSLPTGSVEQYF.

This clonotype was picked up many times. The V and J genes are TRBV6-2 or TRBV6-3 and TRBJ2-1; no clear D. Germline CDR1 and CDR2: MNHEY and SVGEGT. V was pared by 6 bases and J by 6 bases, with 12 bases between. CDR3 length equals 13 residues. The DNA of the CDR3 is TGTGCCAGCAGCACGCGGTGGGCCAATGAGCAGTTCTTC. It codes for CASSTRWANEQFF.

This clonotype was seen many times. This chain uses TRBV7-6 with TRBJ2-7; 8 positions agree with TRBD1. The germline V gene encodes CDR1 SGHVS and CDR2 FNYEAQ. The length of the CDR3 is 12 residues. Losses at the gene ends were 0 bases for V and 12 bases for J; bases not matched to a gene: 4. The CDR3 DNA reads as TGTGCCAGCAGCTTAGCGGACAGGGTCCCGTACTTC. As protein: CASSLADRVPYF.